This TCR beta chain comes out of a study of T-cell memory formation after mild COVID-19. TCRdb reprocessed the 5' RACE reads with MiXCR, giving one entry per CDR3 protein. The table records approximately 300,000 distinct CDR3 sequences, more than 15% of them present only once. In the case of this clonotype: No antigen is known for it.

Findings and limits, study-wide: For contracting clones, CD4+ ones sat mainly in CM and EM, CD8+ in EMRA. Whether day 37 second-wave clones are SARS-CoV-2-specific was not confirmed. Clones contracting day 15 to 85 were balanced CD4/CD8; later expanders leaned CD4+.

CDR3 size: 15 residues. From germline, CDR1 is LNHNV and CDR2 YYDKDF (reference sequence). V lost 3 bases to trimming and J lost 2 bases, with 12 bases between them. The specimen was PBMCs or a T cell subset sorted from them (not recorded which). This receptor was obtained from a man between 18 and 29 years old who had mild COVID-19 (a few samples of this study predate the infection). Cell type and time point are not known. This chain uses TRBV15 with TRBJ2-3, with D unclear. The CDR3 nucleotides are TGTGCCACCAGCAGGGACCCTCTGGTCACAGATACGCAGTATTTT. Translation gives CATSRDPLVTDTQYF.